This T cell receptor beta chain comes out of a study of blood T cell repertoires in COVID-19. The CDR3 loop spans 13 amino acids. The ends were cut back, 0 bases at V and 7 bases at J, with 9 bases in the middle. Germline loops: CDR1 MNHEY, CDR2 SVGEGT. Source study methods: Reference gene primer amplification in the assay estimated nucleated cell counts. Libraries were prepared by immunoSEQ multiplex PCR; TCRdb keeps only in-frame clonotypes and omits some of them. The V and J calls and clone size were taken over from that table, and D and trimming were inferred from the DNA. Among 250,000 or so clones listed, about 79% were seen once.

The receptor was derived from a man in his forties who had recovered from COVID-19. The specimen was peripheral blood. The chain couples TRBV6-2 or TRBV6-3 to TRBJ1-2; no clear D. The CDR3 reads CASSYSPQVGYTF. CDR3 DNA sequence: TGTGCCAGCAGTTACTCGCCCCAGGTTGGCTACACCTTC.